This TCR beta chain was profiled in a study of beta chain features in type 1 diabetes. Regarding the study as a whole: Whether TCRB rearrangement is influenced by HLA type went unresolved here. Among patients with Type 1 diabetes, TCRB CDR3s were moderately but significantly shorter in every one of the four CD4+ subsets.

Using CD45RO/CCR7/CD25/CD127/CD95/CD27, CD4+ naive, central memory, regulatory and stem cell-like memory cells were sorted. Without exception, sorted populations had purity beyond 95%. As every portion of the isolated RNA was reverse transcribed, the sequencing read expressed TCRB transcripts. There were about 3.6 million reads on average in the naive, central memory and regulatory T cell samples. Assay: immunoSEQ multiplex PCR; the TCRdb copy retains only in-frame clones and omits some. The table lists 250,000 to 350,000 clones, around an eighth of them singletons. About this clone: As yet, its antigen is unknown.

Germline V gives CDR1 MDHEN, CDR2 SYDVKM. The V segment lost 7 bases and the J segment 10 bases; nucleotides outside the gene matches: 13. The CDR3 is made up of 15 amino acids. This clonotype was sampled from a man aged 25-45 years with type 1 diabetes. The sample taken for sequencing was naive CD4+ T cells from blood. This chain joins TRBV28 and TRBJ1-5, with 10 bases matching TRBD1. Here the CDR3 reads CASISVGQGLQPQHF. CDR3 bases: TGTGCCAGCATTTCGGTGGGACAGGGGCTCCAACCCCAGCATTTT.